These T cell receptor beta chains were read from a single sample in a study of CD8 T cells in ankylosing spondylitis. TCRdb called the 5' RACE reads again in MiXCR, with one record for every CDR3 protein. This table has about 460,000 distinct CDR3 sequences, approximately 5.3% appearing once. Sequenced material: blood, either unsorted or a sorted T cell fraction (not recorded which). These TCRs come from a male donor with ankylosing spondylitis. Each CDR3 is given without its conserved first and last residue.

TRBJ1-4	TRBV7-9	ASSLGAGQDEKLF
TRBJ2-7	TRBV7-2	ASSLLGTSGGAYEQY
TRBJ2-7	TRBV20-1	SARVVQGDYEQY
TRBJ2-2	TRBV28	ASSSTHSGRRAGELF
TRBJ2-3	TRBV5-1	ASSPGLAGETPTDTQY
TRBJ2-5	TRBV7-2	ASSLVATSGGAKTQY
TRBJ1-2	TRBV4-3	ASSQVDTNYGYT
TRBJ2-3	TRBV7-3	ASSSDRSGDTQY
TRBJ1-2	TRBV5-1	ASSLQGDYGYT
TRBJ2-7	TRBV10-3	AIRPGTGRYEQY
TRBJ2-5	TRBV20-1	SARAGYQETQY
TRBJ2-7	TRBV5-1	ASRLWFRGKYEQY
TRBJ2-5	TRBV15	ATSREPARREETQY
TRBJ2-6	TRBV10-3	AIRDIEAGANVLT
TRBJ2-5	TRBV7-9	ASSFPGREEGETQY
TRBJ2-7	TRBV28	ASSLPAPTYEQY
TRBJ2-7	TRBV5-5	ASSSEAGWAYEQY
TRBJ2-1	TRBV7-9	ASSSVGQGGHNEQF
TRBJ1-2	TRBV10-3	AISESDGGYT
TRBJ1-4	TRBV29-1	SVRTPGSEKLF
TRBJ2-3	TRBV20-1	SASGASGIDTQY
TRBJ2-5	TRBV18	ASSRDQETQY
TRBJ1-5	TRBV5-1	ASSLEGLSNQPQH
TRBJ1-5	TRBV5-4	ASSLAGTLSHLGNQPQH
TRBJ1-6	TRBV5-1	ASSLVGGQDSPLH
TRBJ2-7	TRBV4-1	ASSLRQGDYEQY
TRBJ1-4	TRBV4-3	ASSQDLRPTNEKLF
TRBJ2-7	TRBV7-9	ASVGTVSYEQY
TRBJ2-3	TRBV4-3	ASSPSWAGRFTDTQY
TRBJ2-7	TRBV24-1	ATSDRLASGSYEQY
TRBJ2-2	TRBV20-1	RARGGLDNRTPNTGELF
TRBJ2-5	TRBV5-6	ASSKDTQETQY
TRBJ2-5	TRBV16	ASSRNSGEFQETQY
TRBJ2-1	TRBV29-1	SVVPQGRNEQF
TRBJ2-6	TRBV27	ASSLFRRNWGANVLT
TRBJ1-2	TRBV7-9	ASRLDRGPGYT
TRBJ1-1	TRBV4-2	ASSQDLGQVEAF
TRBJ2-2	TRBV5-8	ASSAYKKILNTGELF
TRBJ2-3	TRBV5-1	ASSLIATDTQY
TRBJ1-4	TRBV11-2	ASSFTSGTRVNEKLF
TRBJ2-7	TRBV29-1	SVGTSYEQY
TRBJ2-7	TRBV27	ASTSLGGPNYEQY
TRBJ2-7	TRBV28	ASSSRGQGVTYEQY
TRBJ2-7	TRBV20-1	SAQPLGLAGGNSYEQY
TRBJ1-2	TRBV11-2	ASSLAGGGISYGYT
TRBJ2-1	TRBV5-6	ASRERGVINEQF
TRBJ2-7	TRBV5-1	ASSLYRALSYEQY
TRBJ2-2	TRBV7-9	ASSFTGTGVSGELF
TRBJ2-1	TRBV12-3/TRBV12-4	ASSQSGGAGRRQF
TRBJ1-2	TRBV18	ASSPGRSDGYT
TRBJ2-3	TRBV12-3/TRBV12-4	ASSTKRGSTDTQY
TRBJ2-7	TRBV7-6	ASSLAGTVADEQY
TRBJ2-2	TRBV6-6	ASRGNTGELF
TRBJ2-3	TRBV7-9	ASSQRLAGGPDTQY
TRBJ1-2	TRBV12-3/TRBV12-4	ASSTRASQDYGYT
TRBJ1-1	TRBV27	ASSFWENTEAF
TRBJ1-1	TRBV5-1	ASSTEQGVAF